This T cell receptor beta chain was sequenced for a study of blood T cell repertoires in COVID-19. As for the study in general: Sources were T cells, B-cell-depleted T cells, or PBMCs; the material itself was cDNA or gDNA.

The CDR3 consists of 14 residues. Germline V gene lookup returns CDR1 SGHRS and CDR2 YFSETQ. The V end was cut by 1 base, the J end by 3 bases, with 10 bases between. The count of this clone is one. Repertoires were generated with immunoSEQ multiplex PCR, while TCRdb's copy carries only in-frame clones and drops some. The table records hundreds of thousands of clones, roughly 90% of them present only once. Sequencing input: PBMCs or T cells enriched from blood (not recorded which). The sequence derives from a man aged 60 to 69 who had recovered from COVID-19. The chain employs TRBV5-1 and TRBJ2-5; D unclear. CDR3 sequence (DNA): TGCGCCAGCAGCTTGCTATCTACTAAAGAGACCCAGTACTTC. As protein: CASSLLSTKETQYF.